The sequence of this TCR beta chain was determined in a study of PD-L1 blockade in urothelial cancer. Study-level information: The researchers analyzed blood 3 weeks (second dose) and 6 weeks after treatment start. Median T cell yield from blood was about 130,000.

Time point reported: pretreatment peripheral blood. Enrolled patients showed locally advanced or metastatic urothelial carcinoma. CDR1 and CDR2 from the germline V gene are SNHLY and FYNNEI. This CDR3 has 14 amino acids. Losses at the gene ends were 7 bases for V and 0 bases for J; bases not matched to a gene: 4. Generated by immunoSEQ multiplex PCR, the TCRdb table keeps only in-frame clones and is missing some. The sample records about 130,000 clones, 70% to 85% being singletons. The sequence was obtained from a man aged 45-65 years with urothelial cancer. The J gene is TRBJ2-7, the V gene TRBV2, with TRBD2 matching over 9 bases. The sequences come from PBMCs, collected around atezolizumab (anti-PD-L1) treatment. CDR3 sequence (DNA): TGTGCCAGCAAGGCTAGCGGGACCTCCTACGAGCAGTACTTC. It codes for CASKASGTSYEQYF.